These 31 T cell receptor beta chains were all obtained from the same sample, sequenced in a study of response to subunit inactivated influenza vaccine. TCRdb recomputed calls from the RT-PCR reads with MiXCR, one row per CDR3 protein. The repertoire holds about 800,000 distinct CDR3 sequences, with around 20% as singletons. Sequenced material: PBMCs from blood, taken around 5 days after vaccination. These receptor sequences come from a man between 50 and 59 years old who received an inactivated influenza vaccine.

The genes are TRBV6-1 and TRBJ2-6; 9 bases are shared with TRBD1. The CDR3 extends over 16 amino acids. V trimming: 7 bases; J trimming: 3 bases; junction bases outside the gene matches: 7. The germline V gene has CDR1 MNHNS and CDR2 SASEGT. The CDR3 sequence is CASNEQGANGANVLTF. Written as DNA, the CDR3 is TGTGCCAGCAACGAACAGGGGGCTAATGGGGCCAACGTCCTGACTTTC.

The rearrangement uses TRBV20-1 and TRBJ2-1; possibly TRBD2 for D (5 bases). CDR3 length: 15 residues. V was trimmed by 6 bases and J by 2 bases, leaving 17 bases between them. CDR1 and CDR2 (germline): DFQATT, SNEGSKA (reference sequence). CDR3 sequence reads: CSARSLGSTYNEQFF. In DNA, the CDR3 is TGCAGTGCCAGAAGTTTAGGGAGTACCTACAATGAGCAGTTCTTC.

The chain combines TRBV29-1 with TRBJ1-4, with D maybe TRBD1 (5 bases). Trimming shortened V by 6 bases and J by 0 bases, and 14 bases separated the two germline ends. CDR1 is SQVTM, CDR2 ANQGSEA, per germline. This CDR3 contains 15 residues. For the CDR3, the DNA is TGCAGCGTCCTGGTGCTAGGGGCAACTAATGAAAAACTGTTTTTT. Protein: CSVLVLGATNEKLFF.

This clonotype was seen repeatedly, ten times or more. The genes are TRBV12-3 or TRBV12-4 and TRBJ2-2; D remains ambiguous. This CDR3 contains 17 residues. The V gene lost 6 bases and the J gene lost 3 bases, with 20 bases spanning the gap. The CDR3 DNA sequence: TGTGCCAGCAGCCCCGCCCTTTTTAGCCAGGACACCGGGGAGCTGTTTTTT. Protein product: CASSPALFSQDTGELFF.

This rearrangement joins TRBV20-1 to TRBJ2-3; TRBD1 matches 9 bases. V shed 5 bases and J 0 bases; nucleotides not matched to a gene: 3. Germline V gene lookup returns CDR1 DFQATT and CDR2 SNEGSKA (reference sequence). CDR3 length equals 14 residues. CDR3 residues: CSALQGASTDTQYF. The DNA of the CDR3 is TGCAGTGCTTTACAGGGGGCTAGCACAGATACGCAGTATTTT.

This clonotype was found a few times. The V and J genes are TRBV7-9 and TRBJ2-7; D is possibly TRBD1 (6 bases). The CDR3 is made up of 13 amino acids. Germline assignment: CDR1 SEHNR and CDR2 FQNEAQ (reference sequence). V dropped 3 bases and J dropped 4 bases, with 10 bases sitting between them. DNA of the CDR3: TGTGCCAGCAGCTTTACCCAGGGGTACGAGCAGTACTTC. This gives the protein CASSFTQGYEQYF.

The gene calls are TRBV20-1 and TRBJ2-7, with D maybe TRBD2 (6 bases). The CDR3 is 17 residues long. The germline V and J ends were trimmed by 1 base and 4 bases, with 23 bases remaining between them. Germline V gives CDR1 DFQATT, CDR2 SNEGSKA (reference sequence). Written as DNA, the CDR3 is TGCAGTGCTAGAGCCATCACAGGAGTGGGAGGCGGATACGAGCAGTACTTC. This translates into CSARAITGVGGGYEQYF.

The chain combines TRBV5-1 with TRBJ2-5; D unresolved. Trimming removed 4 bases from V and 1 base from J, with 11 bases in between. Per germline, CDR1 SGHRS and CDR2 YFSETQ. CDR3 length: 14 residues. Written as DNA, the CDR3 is TGCGCCAGCAGCGGCGGACGGACCCAAGAGACCCAGTACTTC. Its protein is CASSGGRTQETQYF.

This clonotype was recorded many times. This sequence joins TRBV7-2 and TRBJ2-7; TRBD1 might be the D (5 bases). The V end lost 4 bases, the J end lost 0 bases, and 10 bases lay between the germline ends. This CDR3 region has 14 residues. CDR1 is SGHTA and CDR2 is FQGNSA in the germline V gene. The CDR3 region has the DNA TGTGCCAGCAGCTCGGCCAGGGTCTCCTACGAGCAGTACTTC. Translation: CASSSARVSYEQYF.

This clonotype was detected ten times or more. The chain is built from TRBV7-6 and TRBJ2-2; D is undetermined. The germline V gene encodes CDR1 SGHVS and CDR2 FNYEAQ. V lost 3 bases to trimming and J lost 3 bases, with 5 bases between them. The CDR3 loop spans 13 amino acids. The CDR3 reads CASSLVDTGELFF. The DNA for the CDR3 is TGTGCCAGCAGCTTGGTCGACACCGGGGAGCTGTTTTTT.

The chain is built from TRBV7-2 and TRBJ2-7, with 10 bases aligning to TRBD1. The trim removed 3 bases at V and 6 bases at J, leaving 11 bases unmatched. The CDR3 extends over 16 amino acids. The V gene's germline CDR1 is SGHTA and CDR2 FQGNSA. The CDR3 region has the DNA TGTGCCAGCAGCTTGGATACCGGGACAGGGGATCTCGAGCAGTACTTC. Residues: CASSLDTGTGDLEQYF.

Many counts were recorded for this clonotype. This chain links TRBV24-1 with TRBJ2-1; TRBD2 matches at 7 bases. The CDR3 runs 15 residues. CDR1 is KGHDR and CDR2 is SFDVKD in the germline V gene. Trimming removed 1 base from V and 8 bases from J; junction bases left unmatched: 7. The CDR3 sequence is CATSDFRGGQDEQFF. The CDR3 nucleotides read TGTGCCACCAGTGATTTTAGGGGAGGGCAGGATGAGCAGTTCTTC.

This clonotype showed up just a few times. The CDR3 reads CASNRGGGNQPQHF. The CDR3 bases are TGTGCCAGTAACAGGGGAGGGGGCAATCAGCCCCAGCATTTT. The genes are TRBV10-3 and TRBJ1-5, with 7 positions matching TRBD1. CDR1 and CDR2 from the germline V gene are ENHRY and SYGVKD. The CDR3 is 14 amino acids. After removal of 10 bases from V and 2 bases from J, the junction contained 8 bases not matched to a gene.

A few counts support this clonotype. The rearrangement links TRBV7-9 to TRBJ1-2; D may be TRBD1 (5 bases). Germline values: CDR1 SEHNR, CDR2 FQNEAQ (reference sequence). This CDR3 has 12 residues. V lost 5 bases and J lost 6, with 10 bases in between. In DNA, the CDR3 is TGTGCCAGCAGCAGGGGTTCTGATGGCTACACCTTC. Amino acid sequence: CASSRGSDGYTF.

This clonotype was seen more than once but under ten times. The CDR3 DNA reads TGTGCCAGCCGCTTGGGACAGGTGGGACAGCCCCAGCATTTT. It is translated as CASRLGQVGQPQHF. The chain employs TRBV27 and TRBJ1-5; TRBD1 matches at 8 bases. Germline CDR1 MNHEY, CDR2 SMNVEV (reference sequence). V was pared by 8 bases and J by 7 bases, with 10 bases of the junction left unmatched. This CDR3 region has 14 residues.

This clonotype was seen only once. CDR3 sequence: CASSTQGSGQYF. As DNA, the CDR3 is TGTGCCAGCAGTACTCAGGGGAGTGGGCAGTACTTC. The chain links TRBV12-3 or TRBV12-4 to TRBJ2-7, with D possibly matching TRBD1 (6 bases). V lost 5 bases and J 9 bases, leaving 14 bases between the germline ends. This CDR3 region has 12 residues.

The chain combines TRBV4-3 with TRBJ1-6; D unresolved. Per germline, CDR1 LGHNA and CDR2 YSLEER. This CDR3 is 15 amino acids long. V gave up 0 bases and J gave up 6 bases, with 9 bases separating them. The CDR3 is CASSQDFRVNSPLHF. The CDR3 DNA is TGCGCCAGCAGCCAAGACTTCCGGGTTAATTCACCCCTCCACTTT.

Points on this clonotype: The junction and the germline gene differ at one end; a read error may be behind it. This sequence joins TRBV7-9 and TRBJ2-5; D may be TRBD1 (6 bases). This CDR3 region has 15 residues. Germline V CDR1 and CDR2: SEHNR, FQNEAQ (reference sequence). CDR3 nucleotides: TGTGCCTGCAGCTTTGTACAGGGAATAAGGGAGACCCAGTACTTC. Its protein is CACSFVQGIRETQYF.

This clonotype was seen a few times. CDR3: CASSGTVREAFF. CDR3 nucleotides: TGTGCCAGCAGCGGGACAGTACGTGAAGCTTTCTTT. The rearrangement links TRBV12-3 or TRBV12-4 to TRBJ1-1, with 7 bases that match TRBD1. Trimming took 6 bases from V and 7 from J; bases not matched to a gene: 5. This CDR3 has 12 residues.

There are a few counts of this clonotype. The CDR3 loop is CSGASTDTQYF. The CDR3 bases are TGCAGCGGGGCTAGCACAGATACGCAGTATTTT. The chain uses TRBV20-1 and TRBJ2-3; either TRBD1 or TRBD2 may fit D (5 bases each). The CDR3 is made up of 11 amino acids. Germline lookup yields CDR1 DFQATT and CDR2 SNEGSKA (reference sequence).

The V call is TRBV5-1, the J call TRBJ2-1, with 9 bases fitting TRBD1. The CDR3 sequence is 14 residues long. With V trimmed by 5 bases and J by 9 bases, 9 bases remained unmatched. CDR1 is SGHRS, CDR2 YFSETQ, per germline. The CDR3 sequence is CASSSGTGIPEQFF. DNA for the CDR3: TGCGCCAGCAGTTCCGGGACAGGGATCCCTGAGCAGTTCTTC.

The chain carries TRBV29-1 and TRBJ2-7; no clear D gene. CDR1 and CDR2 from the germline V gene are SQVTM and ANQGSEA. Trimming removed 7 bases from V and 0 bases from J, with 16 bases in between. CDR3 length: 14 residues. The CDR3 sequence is CSALLEMTSYEQYF. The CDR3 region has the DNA TGCAGCGCCCTTTTGGAGATGACCTCCTACGAGCAGTACTTC.

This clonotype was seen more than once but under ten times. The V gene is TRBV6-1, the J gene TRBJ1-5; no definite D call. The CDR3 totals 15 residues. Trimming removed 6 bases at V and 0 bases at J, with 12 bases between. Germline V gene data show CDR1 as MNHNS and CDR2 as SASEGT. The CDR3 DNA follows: TGTGCCAGCAGGCCCCCCGGAAGTAGCAATCAGCCCCAGCATTTT. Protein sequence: CASRPPGSSNQPQHF.

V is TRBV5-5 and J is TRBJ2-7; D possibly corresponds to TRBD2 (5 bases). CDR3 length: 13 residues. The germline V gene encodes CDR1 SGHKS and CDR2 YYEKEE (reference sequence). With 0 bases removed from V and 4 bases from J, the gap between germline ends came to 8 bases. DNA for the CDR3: TGTGCCAGCAGCTTGGTTGGGGAGTACGAGCAGTACTTC. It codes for CASSLVGEYEQYF.

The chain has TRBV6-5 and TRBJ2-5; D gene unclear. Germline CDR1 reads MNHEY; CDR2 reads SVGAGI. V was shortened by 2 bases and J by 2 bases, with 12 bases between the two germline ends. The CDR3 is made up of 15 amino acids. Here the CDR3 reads CASSYTRGVQETQYF. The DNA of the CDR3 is TGTGCCAGCAGTTACACCCGAGGTGTACAAGAGACCCAGTACTTC.

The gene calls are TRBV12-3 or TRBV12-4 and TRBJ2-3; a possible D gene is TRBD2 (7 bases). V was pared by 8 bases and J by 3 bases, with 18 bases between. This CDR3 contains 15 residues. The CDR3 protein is CASGPFAGATDTQYF. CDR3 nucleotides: TGTGCCAGCGGCCCTTTCGCGGGGGCGACAGATACGCAGTATTTT.

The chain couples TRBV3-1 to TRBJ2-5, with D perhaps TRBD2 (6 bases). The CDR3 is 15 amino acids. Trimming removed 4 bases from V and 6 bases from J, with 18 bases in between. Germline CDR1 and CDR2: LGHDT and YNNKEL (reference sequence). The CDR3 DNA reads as TGTGCCAGCAGCCTCGAAACGATCGGGAGTAAGACCCAGTACTTC. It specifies CASSLETIGSKTQYF.

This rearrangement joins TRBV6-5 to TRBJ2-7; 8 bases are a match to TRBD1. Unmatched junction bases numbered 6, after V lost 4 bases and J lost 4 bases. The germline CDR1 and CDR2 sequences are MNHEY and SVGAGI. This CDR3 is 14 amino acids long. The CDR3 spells CASSLPRGLYEQYF. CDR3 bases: TGTGCCAGCAGTTTACCCAGGGGGCTTTACGAGCAGTACTTC.

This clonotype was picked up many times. This CDR3 is CSGGSQETQYF. In DNA, the CDR3 is TGCAGCGGGGGCTCCCAAGAGACCCAGTACTTC. The J gene is TRBJ2-5, the V gene TRBV29-1; D is perhaps TRBD1 (5 bases). The CDR3 runs 11 residues. The germline V and J ends were trimmed by 7 bases and 1 base, with 7 bases remaining between them. Germline CDR1 and CDR2: SQVTM and ANQGSEA.

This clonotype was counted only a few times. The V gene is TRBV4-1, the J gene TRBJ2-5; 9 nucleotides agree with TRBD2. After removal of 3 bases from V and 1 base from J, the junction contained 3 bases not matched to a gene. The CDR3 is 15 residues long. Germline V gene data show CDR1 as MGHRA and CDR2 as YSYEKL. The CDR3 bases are TGCGCCAGCAGCCATCGACTAGCGGCCCAAGAGACCCAGTACTTC. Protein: CASSHRLAAQETQYF.

CDR3 sequence: CASSWNDDGFYYGYTF. CDR3 DNA sequence: TGTGCCAGCAGCTGGAATGATGACGGATTTTACTATGGCTACACCTTC. The V call is TRBV7-9, the J call TRBJ1-2; D uncertain. Trimming took 4 bases from V and 3 from J, leaving 18 bases between them. The CDR3 has 16 amino acids. Germline CDR1 reads SEHNR; CDR2 reads FQNEAQ (reference sequence). The full variable domain, in which reference TRBV7-9 and TRBJ1-2 provide the parts outside the CDR3, is DTGVSQNPRHKITKRGQNVTFRCDPISEHNRLYWYRQTLGQGPEFLTYFQNEAQLEKSRLLSDRFSAERPKGSFSTLEIQRTEQGDSAMYLCASSWNDDGFYYGYTFGSGTRLTVV.